Below are 2 T cell receptor beta chains sequenced from a single sample in a study of cytomegalovirus exposure and HLA in healthy donors. Researchers ran the PCR with 60 Vbeta and 13 Jbeta primers. Sequencing was performed with immunoSEQ multiplex PCR; in TCRdb, only in-frame clones are kept and a portion is missing. The table has more than 100,000 clones, more than 75% seen once. Sequencing input: PBMCs. The receptors originated from a woman aged 45-59 years in good health and CMV-seropositive.

The chain couples TRBV10-3 to TRBJ2-1, with no clear D. CDR3 length equals 13 residues. The V gene's germline CDR1 is ENHRY and CDR2 SYGVKD. V lost 3 bases, J lost 6 bases, and 9 bases lay in between. CDR3 loop: CAISDLEFNEQFF. The DNA of the CDR3 is TGTGCCATCAGTGACCTGGAGTTCAATGAGCAGTTCTTC.

The genes are TRBV2 and TRBJ2-7; weak D call: TRBD2 (5 bases). V lost 7 bases and J 2 bases, leaving 12 bases between the germline ends. Germline V gene sequence: CDR1 SNHLY, CDR2 FYNNEI. The CDR3 is 13 amino acids. The CDR3 is CASIERSPYEQYF. The CDR3 DNA sequence: TGTGCCAGCATAGAGCGGTCCCCCTACGAGCAGTACTTC.